Sequencing of this T cell receptor (beta chain) was carried out in a study of CD8 T cells in Susac syndrome. Reverse transcription of about 0.45 to 1 ug RNA was performed with random hexamers. Amplification of TCR beta CDR3 used immunoSEQ multiplex PCR across 54 Vbeta and 13 Jbeta. TCRdb independently ran MiXCR on the immunoSEQ multiplex PCR reads; one entry per CDR3 protein. The sample includes 45,000 to 55,000 distinct CDR3 sequences, more than 85% of them seen just once. With 2 bases removed from V and 1 base from J, the gap between germline ends came to 10 bases. CDR1 is SGHDT, CDR2 YYEEEE, per germline. This CDR3 region has 15 residues. The study sequenced TCR beta in blood CD8+ and CD4+ T cells.

The rearrangement joins TRBV5-6 to TRBJ1-3, with D unclear. The receptor was isolated from a human donor in good health. Sample: CD8+ T cells from PBMCs. The CDR3 region has the DNA TGTGCCAGCAGCTTTCCATCCGGTTCTGGAAACACCATATATTTT. Translation: CASSFPSGSGNTIYF.